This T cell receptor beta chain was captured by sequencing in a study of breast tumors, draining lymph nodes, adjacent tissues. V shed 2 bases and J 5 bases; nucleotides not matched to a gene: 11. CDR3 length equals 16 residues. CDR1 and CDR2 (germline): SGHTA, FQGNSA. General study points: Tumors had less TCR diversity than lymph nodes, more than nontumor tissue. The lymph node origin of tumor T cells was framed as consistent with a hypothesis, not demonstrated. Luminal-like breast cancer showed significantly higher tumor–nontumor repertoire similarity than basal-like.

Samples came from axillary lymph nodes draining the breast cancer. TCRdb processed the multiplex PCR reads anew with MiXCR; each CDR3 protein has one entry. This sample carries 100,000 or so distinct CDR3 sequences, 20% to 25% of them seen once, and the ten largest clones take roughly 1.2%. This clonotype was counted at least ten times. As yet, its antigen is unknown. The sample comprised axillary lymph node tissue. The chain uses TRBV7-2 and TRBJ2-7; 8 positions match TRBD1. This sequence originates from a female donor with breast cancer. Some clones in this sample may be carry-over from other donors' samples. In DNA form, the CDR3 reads TGTGCCAGCAGCTTAAGGGGACAGGCCGTTGGGGACGAGCAGTACTTC. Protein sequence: CASSLRGQAVGDEQYF.